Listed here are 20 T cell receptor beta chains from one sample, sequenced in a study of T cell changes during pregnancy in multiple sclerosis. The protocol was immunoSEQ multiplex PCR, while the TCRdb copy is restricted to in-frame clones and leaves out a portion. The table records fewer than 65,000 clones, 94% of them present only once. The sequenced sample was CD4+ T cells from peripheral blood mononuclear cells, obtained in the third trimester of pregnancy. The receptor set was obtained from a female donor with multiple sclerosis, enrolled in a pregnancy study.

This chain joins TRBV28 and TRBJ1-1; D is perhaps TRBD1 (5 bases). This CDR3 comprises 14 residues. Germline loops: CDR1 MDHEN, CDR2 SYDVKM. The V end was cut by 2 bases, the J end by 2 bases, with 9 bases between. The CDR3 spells CASSLARVNTEAFF. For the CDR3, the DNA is TGTGCCAGCAGTTTAGCCAGGGTAAACACTGAAGCTTTCTTT. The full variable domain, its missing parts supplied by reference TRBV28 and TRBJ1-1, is DVKVTQSSRYLVKRTGEKVFLECVQDMDHENMFWYRQDPGLGLRLIYFSYDVKMKEKGDIPEGYSVSREKKERFSLILESASTNQTSMYLCASSLARVNTEAFFGQGTRLTVV.

This CDR3 reads CSASGRGFSYEQYF. The CDR3 nucleotides are TGCAGCGCAAGCGGACGGGGGTTCTCCTACGAGCAGTACTTC. The chain couples TRBV29-1 to TRBJ2-7; possibly TRBD2 for D (6 bases). Trimming stripped 7 bases from V and 0 bases from J, with 16 bases between. The CDR3 covers 14 residues. From germline, CDR1 is SQVTM and CDR2 ANQGSEA.

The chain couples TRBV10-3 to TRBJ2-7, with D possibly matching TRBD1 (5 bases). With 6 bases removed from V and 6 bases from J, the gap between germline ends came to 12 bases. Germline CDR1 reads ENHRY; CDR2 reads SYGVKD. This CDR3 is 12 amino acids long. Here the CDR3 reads CAIRQEPREQYF. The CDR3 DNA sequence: TGTGCCATCAGACAGGAGCCGCGCGAGCAGTACTTC.

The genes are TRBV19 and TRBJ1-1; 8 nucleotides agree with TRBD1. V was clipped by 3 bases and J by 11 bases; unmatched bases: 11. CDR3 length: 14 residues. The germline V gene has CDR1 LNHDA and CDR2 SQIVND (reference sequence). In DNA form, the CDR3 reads TGTGCCAGTAGTATCTCTACCGGGACAGGAGAGGCTTTCTTT. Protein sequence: CASSISTGTGEAFF.

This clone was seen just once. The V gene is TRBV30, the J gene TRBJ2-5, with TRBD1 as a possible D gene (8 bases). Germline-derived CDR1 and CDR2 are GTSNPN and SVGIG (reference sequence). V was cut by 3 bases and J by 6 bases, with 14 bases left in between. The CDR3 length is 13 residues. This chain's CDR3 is CAWRLQGGQTQYF. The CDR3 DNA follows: TGTGCCTGGAGGTTACAGGGGGGGCAGACCCAGTACTTC.

CDR3 nucleotide sequence: TGTGCCAGCAGCTTAGTAGGGGACAGGGAAGCTTTCTTT. The encoded protein is CASSLVGDREAFF. The chain recombines TRBV7-2 with TRBJ1-1; 8 nucleotides match TRBD1. From germline, CDR1 is SGHTA and CDR2 FQGNSA. The ends lost 1 base at V and 8 bases at J; junction bases unmatched: 3. CDR3 length equals 13 residues.

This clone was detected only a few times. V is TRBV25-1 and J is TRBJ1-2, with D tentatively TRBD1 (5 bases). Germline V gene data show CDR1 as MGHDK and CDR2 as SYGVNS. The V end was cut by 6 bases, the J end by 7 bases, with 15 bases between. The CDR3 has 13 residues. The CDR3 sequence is CASRPDSTGGYTF. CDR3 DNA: TGTGCCAGCAGACCCGACAGCACGGGTGGCTACACCTTC.

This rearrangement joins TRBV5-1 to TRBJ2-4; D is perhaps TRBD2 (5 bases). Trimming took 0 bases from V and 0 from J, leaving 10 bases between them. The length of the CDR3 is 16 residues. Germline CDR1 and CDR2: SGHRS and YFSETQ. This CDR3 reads CASSLDGVEAKNIQYF. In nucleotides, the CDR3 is TGCGCCAGCAGCTTGGACGGGGTGGAAGCCAAAAACATTCAGTACTTC. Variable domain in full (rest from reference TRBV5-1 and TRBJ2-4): KAGVTQTPRYLIKTRGQQVTLSCSPISGHRSVSWYQQTPGQGLQFLFEYFSETQRNKGNFPGRFSGRQFSNSRSEMNVSTLELGDSALYLCASSLDGVEAKNIQYFGAGTRLSVL.

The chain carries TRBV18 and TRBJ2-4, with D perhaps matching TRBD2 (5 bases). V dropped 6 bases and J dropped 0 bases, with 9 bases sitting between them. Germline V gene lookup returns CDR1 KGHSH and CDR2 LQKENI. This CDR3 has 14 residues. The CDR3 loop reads CASSPGVAKNIQYF. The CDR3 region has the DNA TGTGCCAGCTCGCCCGGGGTAGCCAAAAACATTCAGTACTTC.

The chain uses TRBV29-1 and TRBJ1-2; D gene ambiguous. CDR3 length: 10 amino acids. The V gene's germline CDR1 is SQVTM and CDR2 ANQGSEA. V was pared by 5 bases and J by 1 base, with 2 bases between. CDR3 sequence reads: CSVHNYGYTF. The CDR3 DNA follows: TGCAGCGTTCATAACTATGGCTACACCTTC.

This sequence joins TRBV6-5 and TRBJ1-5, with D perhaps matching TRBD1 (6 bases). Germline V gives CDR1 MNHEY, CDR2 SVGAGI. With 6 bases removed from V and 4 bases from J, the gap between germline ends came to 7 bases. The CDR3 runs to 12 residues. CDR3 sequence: CASSTGNQPQHF. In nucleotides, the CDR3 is TGTGCCAGCAGCACAGGGAATCAGCCCCAGCATTTT.

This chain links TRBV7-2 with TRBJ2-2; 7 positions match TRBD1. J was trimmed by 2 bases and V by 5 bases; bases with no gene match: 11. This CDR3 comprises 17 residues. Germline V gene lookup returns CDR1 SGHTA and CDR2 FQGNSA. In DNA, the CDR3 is TGTGCCAGCAGCCACAGGGGTAGGACGGCTAACACCGGGGAGCTGTTTTTT. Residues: CASSHRGRTANTGELFF.

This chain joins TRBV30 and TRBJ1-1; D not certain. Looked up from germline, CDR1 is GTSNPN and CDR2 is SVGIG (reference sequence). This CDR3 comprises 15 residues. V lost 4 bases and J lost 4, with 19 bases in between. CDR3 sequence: CAWTAGSSVGTEAFF. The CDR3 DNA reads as TGTGCCTGGACGGCAGGATCTTCAGTAGGCACTGAAGCTTTCTTT. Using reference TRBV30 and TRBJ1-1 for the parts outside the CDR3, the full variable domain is SQTIHQWPATLVQPVGSPLSLECTVEGTSNPNLYWYRQAAGRGLQLLFYSVGIGQISSEVPQNLSASRPQDRQFILSSKKLLLSDSGFYLCAWTAGSSVGTEAFFGQGTRLTVV.

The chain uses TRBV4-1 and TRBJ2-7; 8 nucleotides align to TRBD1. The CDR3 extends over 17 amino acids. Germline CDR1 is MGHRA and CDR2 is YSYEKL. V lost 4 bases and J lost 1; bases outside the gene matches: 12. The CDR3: CASSRTGQGLGSYEQYF. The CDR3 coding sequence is TGCGCCAGCAGCCGTACAGGACAGGGTTTAGGGTCCTACGAGCAGTACTTC.

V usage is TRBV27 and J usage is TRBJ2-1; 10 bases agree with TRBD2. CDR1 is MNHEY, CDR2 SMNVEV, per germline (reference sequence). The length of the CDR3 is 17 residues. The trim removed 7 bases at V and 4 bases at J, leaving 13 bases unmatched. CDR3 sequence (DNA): TGTGCCAGCACCTTCGCCAGCGGGAGGGCTACGTACAATGAGCAGTTCTTC. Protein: CASTFASGRATYNEQFF.

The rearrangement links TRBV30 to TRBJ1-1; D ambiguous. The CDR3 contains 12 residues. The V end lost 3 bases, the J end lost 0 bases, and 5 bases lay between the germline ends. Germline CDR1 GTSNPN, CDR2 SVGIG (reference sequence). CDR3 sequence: CAWRTMNTEAFF. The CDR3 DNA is TGTGCCTGGAGAACAATGAACACTGAAGCTTTCTTT. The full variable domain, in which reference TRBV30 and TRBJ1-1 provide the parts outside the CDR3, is SQTIHQWPATLVQPVGSPLSLECTVEGTSNPNLYWYRQAAGRGLQLLFYSVGIGQISSEVPQNLSASRPQDRQFILSSKKLLLSDSGFYLCAWRTMNTEAFFGQGTRLTVV.

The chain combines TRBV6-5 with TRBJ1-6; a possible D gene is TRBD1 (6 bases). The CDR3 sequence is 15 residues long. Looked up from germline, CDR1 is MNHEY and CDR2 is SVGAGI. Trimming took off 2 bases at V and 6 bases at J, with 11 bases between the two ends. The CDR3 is CASSYKGDPNSPLHF. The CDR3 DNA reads TGTGCCAGCAGTTACAAGGGGGATCCTAATTCACCCCTCCACTTT.

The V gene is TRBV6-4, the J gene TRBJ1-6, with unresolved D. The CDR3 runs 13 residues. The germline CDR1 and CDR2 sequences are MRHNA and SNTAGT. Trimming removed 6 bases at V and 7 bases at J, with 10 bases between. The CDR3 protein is CASRTGQNSPLHF. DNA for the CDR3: TGTGCCAGCAGAACGGGTCAGAATTCACCCCTCCACTTT.

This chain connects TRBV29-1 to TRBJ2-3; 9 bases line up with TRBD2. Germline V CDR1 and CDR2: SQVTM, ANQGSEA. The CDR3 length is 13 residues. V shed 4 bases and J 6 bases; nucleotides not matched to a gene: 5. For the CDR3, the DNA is TGCAGCGTTGCCCGACTAGCGGAGGATACGCAGTATTTT. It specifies CSVARLAEDTQYF.

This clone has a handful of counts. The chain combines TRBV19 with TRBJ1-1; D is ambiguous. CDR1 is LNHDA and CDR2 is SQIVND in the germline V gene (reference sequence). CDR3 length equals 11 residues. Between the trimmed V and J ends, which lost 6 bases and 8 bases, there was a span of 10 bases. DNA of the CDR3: TGTGCCAGTAGAACAAGAATGGAAGCTTTCTTT. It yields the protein CASRTRMEAFF.